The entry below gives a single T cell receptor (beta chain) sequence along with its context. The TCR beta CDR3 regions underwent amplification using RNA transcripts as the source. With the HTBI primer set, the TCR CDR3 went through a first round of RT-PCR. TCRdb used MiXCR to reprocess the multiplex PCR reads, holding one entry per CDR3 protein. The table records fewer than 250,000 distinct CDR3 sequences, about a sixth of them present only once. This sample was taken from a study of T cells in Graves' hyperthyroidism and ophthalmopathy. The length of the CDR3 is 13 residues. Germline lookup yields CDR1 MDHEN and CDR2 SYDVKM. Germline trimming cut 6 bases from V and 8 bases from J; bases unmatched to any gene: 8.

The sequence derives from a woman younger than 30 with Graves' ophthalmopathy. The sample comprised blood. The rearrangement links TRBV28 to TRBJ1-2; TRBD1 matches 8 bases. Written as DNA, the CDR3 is TGTGCCAGCAGGTTGCAGGGGGCGCAGGGCTACACCTTC. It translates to CASRLQGAQGYTF.